The clone carrying this T cell receptor (beta chain) showed up just a few times. Its antigen remains unidentified. This entry belongs to a study of T-cell memory formation after mild COVID-19. Study results and caveats: Certain responding clones were present in pre-infection memory, suggesting participation of cross-reactive memory. Shrinking CD4+ clones resided mostly in CM and EM, and CD8+ ones in EMRA.

5'RACE with constant-segment primers yielded barcoded, UMI-tagged TCR alpha and TCR beta cDNA libraries. In TCRdb, the 5' RACE reads were re-called with MiXCR into one record per CDR3 protein. Among almost 250,000 distinct CDR3 sequences listed, 15% were seen once. This CDR3 is 13 amino acids long. With 6 bases clipped from V and 8 bases from J, the junction kept 8 bases outside the gene matches. CDR1 is MNHEY, CDR2 SVGAGI, per germline. This chain links TRBV6-5 with TRBJ2-7, with 9 bases aligning to TRBD2. What was sequenced was PBMCs or a T cell subset sorted from them (not recorded which). This receptor was obtained from an adult woman who had mild COVID-19 (a few samples of this study predate the infection). Cell type and time point are not known. CDR3 nucleotides: TGTGCCAGCAGATCTGGGACTAGCAAGAAGCAGTACTTC. Residues: CASRSGTSKKQYF.